The TCR beta chain under discussion was sequenced for a study of T-cell reconstitution after alpha-beta-depleted transplantation in children. The TCRbeta library incorporated unique molecular identifiers. TCRdb recomputed calls from the PCR reads with MiXCR, one row per CDR3 protein. This table has about 400,000 distinct CDR3 sequences, over 20% appearing once. The CDR3 loop spans 16 amino acids. Per the germline V gene, CDR1 is KGHDR and CDR2 is SFDVKD. J was trimmed by 8 bases and V by 4 bases; bases with no gene match: 11. The receptor was isolated from a human donor who donated a stem cell graft to a child with acute myeloid leukemia. This rearrangement joins TRBV24-1 to TRBJ2-4, with 9 bases lining up with TRBD1. The sample was PBMCs from the stem cell graft donor, taken from the stem cell graft. CDR3 protein: CATSDRTRDRADIQYF. CDR3 bases: TGTGCCACCAGTGACAGAACCCGGGACAGGGCGGACATTCAGTACTTC.